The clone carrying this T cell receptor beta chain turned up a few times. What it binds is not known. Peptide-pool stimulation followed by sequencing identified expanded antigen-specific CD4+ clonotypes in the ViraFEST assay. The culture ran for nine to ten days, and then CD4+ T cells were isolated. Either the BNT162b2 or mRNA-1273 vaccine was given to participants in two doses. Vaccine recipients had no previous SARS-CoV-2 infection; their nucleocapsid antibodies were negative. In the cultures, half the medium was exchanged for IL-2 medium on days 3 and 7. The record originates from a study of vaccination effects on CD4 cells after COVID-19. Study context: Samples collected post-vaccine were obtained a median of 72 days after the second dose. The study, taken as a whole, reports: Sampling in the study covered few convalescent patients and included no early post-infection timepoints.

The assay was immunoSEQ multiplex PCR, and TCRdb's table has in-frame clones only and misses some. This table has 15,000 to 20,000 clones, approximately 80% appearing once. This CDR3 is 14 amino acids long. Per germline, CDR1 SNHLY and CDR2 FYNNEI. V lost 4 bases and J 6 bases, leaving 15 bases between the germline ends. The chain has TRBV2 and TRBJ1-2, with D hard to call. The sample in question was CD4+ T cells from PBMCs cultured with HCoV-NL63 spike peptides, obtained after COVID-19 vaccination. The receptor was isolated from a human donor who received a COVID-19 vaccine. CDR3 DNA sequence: TGTGCCAGCAGTGTAACGACCGGGAGGGATGGCTACACCTTC. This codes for CASSVTTGRDGYTF.